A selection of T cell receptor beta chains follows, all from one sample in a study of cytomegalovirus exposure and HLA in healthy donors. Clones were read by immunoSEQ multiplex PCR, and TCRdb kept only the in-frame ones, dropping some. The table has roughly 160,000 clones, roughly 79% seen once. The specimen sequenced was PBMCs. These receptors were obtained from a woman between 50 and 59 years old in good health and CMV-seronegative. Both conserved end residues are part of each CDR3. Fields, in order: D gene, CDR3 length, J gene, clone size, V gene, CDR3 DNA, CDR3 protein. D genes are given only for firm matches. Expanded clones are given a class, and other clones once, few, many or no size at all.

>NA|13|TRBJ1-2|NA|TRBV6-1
TGTGCCAGCAGTGACCCCACAGGATATGGCTACACCTTC
CASSDPTGYGYTF
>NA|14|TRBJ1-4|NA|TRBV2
TGTGCCAGCAGTACCGGGAACCCAAATGAAAAACTGTTTTTT
CASSTGNPNEKLFF
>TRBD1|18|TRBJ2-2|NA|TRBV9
TGTGCCAGCAGCGTAGCTAGGACAGGGGACAAGAACACCGGGGAGCTGTTTTTT
CASSVARTGDKNTGELFF
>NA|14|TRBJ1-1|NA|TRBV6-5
TGTGCCAGCAGTTACAGGGCGGGGTACACTGAAGCTTTCTTT
CASSYRAGYTEAFF
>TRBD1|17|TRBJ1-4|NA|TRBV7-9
TGTTCCAGCAGCTTTACCCCTACAGGGGAAACTAATGAAAAACTGTTTTTT
CSSSFTPTGETNEKLFF
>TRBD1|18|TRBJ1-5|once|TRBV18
TGTGCCAGCTCACCACAAGGTCCTGTTTCAGGGGGCACTCAGCCCCAGCATTTT
CASSPQGPVSGGTQPQHF
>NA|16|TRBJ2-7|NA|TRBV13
TGTGCCAGCAGCCACCCTACCTCGACAGACTCCTACGAGCAGTACTTC
CASSHPTSTDSYEQYF
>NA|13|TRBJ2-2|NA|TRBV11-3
TGTGCCAGCAGCCCGCGTCCCACCGGGGAGCTGTTTTTT
CASSPRPTGELFF
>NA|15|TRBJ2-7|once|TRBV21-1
TGTGCCAGCAGCCCCTCCCGGGGACAGGCCTACGAGCAGTACTTC
CASSPSRGQAYEQYF
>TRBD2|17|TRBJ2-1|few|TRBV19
TGTGCCAGTAGTACGAGACTAGCGGGAGGGCCCCGTGCTGAGCAGTTCTTC
CASSTRLAGGPRAEQFF
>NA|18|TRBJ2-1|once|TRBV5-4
TGTGCCAGCAGTCCCTACAGGGGACTCCGCAGCTCCTACAATGAGCAGTTCTTC
CASSPYRGLRSSYNEQFF
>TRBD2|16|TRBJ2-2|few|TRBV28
TGTGCCAGCAGTCCGTTAGCGGGGGGGGCCACCGGGGAGCTGTTTTTT
CASSPLAGGATGELFF
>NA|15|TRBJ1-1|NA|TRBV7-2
TGTGCCAGCAGCTTAGCGAACAACAGAAACACTGAAGCTTTCTTT
CASSLANNRNTEAFF
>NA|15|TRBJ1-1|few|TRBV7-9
TGTGCCAGCAGCCCCTCATCCGACAGGAACACTGAAGCTTTCTTT
CASSPSSDRNTEAFF
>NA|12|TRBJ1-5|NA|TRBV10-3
TGTGCCATCAGTGGCGAGAATCAGCCCCAGCATTTT
CAISGENQPQHF
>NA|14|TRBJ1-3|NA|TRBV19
TGTGCCAGTAGTCTTCACAGGGTTGGAAACACCATATATTTT
CASSLHRVGNTIYF
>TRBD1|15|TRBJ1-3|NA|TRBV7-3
TGTGCCAGCAGCTTAAGGGGACAGGGGGAAAACACCATATATTTT
CASSLRGQGENTIYF
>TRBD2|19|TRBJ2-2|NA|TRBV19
TGTGCCAGTAGTTGGCTTCTAGCGGGGGGCCCCGCGAACACCGGGGAGCTGTTTTTT
CASSWLLAGGPANTGELFF
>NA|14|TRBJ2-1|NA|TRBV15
TGTGCCACCAGCAGAGGGGGCGATTACAATGAGCAGTTCTTC
CATSRGGDYNEQFF
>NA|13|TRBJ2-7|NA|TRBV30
TGTGCCTGGAGTGGGGGCACGGACTACGAGCAGTACTTC
CAWSGGTDYEQYF
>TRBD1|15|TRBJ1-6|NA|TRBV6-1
TGTGCCAGCAGTTCCACGGGACAGGGGAATTCACCCCTCCACTTT
CASSSTGQGNSPLHF
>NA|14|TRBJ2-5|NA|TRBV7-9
TGTGCCAGCAGCTTAGCGGCAGGGCATGAGACCCAGTACTTC
CASSLAAGHETQYF
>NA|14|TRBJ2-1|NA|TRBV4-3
TGCGCCAGCAGCCCTGCGGGCCCCTACAATGAGCAGTTCTTC
CASSPAGPYNEQFF
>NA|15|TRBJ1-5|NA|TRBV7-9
TGTGCCAGCAGCTCAGGGTGGGGACTAGGTCAGCCCCAGCATTTT
CASSSGWGLGQPQHF
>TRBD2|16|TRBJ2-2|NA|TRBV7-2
TGTGCCAGCAGCTCCAGACTAGCGGGAGTCTTCGGGGAGCTGTTTTTT
CASSSRLAGVFGELFF
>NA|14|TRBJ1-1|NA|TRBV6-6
TGTGCCAGCACGGGACACCTGGGCGGAACTGAAGCTTTCTTT
CASTGHLGGTEAFF
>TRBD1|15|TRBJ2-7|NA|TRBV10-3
TGTGCCATCAGCGGGTTCGACAGGGGAGCCTACGAGCAGTACTTC
CAISGFDRGAYEQYF
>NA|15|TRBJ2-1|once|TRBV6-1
TGTGCCAGCAGCTCGGGACGGACGGGGGATTATGAGCAGTTCTTC
CASSSGRTGDYEQFF
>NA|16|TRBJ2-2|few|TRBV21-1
TGTGCCAGCAGCCCAAAAAAGGGGATCAGACCCGGGGAGCTGTTTTTT
CASSPKKGIRPGELFF
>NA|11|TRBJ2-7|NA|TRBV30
TGTGCCTGGGGTGAGGGGGACGAGCAGTACTTC
CAWGEGDEQYF
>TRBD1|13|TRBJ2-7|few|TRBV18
TGTGCCAGCTCGCCCAGGGACAGGGAGGAGCAGTACTTC
CASSPRDREEQYF
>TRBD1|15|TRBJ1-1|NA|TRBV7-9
TGTGCCAGCAGCCTCCCCGACAGGGGGCGCACTGAAGCTTTCTTT
CASSLPDRGRTEAFF
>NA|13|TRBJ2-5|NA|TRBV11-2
TGTGCCAGCAGCTTAGGGACACAAGAGACCCAGTACTTC
CASSLGTQETQYF
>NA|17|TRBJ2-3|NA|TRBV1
TGCACCAGCAGCCAAGAAGGGGACAGGGGAAACACAGATACGCAGTATTTT
CTSSQEGDRGNTDTQYF
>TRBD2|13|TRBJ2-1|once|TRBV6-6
TGTGCCAGCAGTTACTCGTCCGCGGGGGGGAAGTTCTTC
CASSYSSAGGKFF
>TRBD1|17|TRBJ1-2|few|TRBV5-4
TGTGCCAGCAGCGCCGGACAGGGTCCCCGAACTAACTATGGCTACACCTTC
CASSAGQGPRTNYGYTF
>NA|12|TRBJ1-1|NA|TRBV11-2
TGTGCCAGCAGCAGTCGGACAGCTGAAGCTTTCTTT
CASSSRTAEAFF
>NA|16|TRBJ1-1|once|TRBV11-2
TGTGCCAGCAGCTTATTCCCGGGGAGCTGGGGCACTGAAGCTTTCTTT
CASSLFPGSWGTEAFF
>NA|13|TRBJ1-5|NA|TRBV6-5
TGTGCCAGCAGTCCCTCTAAGAATCAGCCCCAGCATTTT
CASSPSKNQPQHF
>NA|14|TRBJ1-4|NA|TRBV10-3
TGTGCCATCAGTGAGAATGGGGAGGGTGAAAAACTGTTTTTT
CAISENGEGEKLFF